This TCR beta chain was documented in a study of a mutant IDH1 vaccine in newly diagnosed glioma (dated by TCRdb to the early 2020s). Notes on the research overall: Eight vaccinations were administered to patients in weeks 1, 3, 5, 7, 11, 15, 19 and 23, corresponding to visits V03 through V10. Vaccination was initiated 4-6 weeks after radiotherapy alone, or concurrently with temozolomide cycles in the chemotherapy-containing groups. Of the roughly 30 treated patients, approximately 62% were male and 37.5% were female, and a mean age of roughly 40 years was recorded. Before enrollment, most patients had been given radiochemotherapy with temozolomide as standard therapy, while the rest had received either radiotherapy alone or temozolomide alone. Peripheral blood was drawn at six visits: V03 (baseline), V05, V07, V10, V12 and V13. Longitudinal TCRB deep sequencing was performed for around 23 treated patients wherever samples were available for exploratory analyses. Overall results and qualifications from the work: PBMC samples for TCRB deep sequencing were selected based on availability. No apparent relationship was observed between pseudoprogression and alterations in the top peripheral T cell clonotypes detected by TCRB sequencing. It was noted by the authors that analyses of patient blood samples could not be reproduced owing to sample limitations. Immune responses induced by the vaccine were seen in roughly 95% of patients across multiple MHC alleles.

At the junction V is shortened by 2 bases and J by 2 bases, with 7 bases in between. Reading from cysteine to phenylalanine, the CDR3 counts 13 amino acids. Only the CDR3 DNA stays, 39 bases, in frame from base 1. According to the germline V gene, CDR1 reads KGHSH and CDR2 reads LQKENI. This clone was counted between two and nine times. Its antigen is unknown. No much larger clone exists at a distance of one base, and base qualities are not known. What this sample's time point label stands for: week 11, during vaccination. Every vaccine dose consisted of 300 ug of a 20-mer mutant IDH1 peptide in Montanide, administered subcutaneously together with topical imiquimod. Donors had newly diagnosed WHO grade 3 or 4 IDH1-mutant astrocytomas with loss of nuclear ATRX. The samples were drawn from NOA16, a multicentre, single-arm, open-label phase I trial in Germany that tested a mutant IDH1 peptide vaccine in humans for the first time. Genomic DNA for TCRB sequencing was isolated from EDTA blood with the DNeasy Blood and Tissue Kit.

Library method: the immunoSEQ multiplex PCR assay. The hsTCRB Kit was used according to the manufacturer's protocol to amplify rearranged TCR beta chain sequences. TCRB libraries were sequenced on an Illumina MiSeq. The published analysis was carried out like this. Demultiplexing, trimming and gene mapping were performed with the kit vendor's proprietary platform. The source is immuneACCESS, and TCRdb retained only in-frame sequences with V and J called. Part of the clones is not carried over; for the studies checked, unresolved V genes explain less than half of this, and the remainder is unexplained. For V, J and clone size, that table is used; D and trimming come from the DNA. The sample table records tens of thousands of clones; 70% of these occur just once. The top ten clones comprise roughly 9.6% of the sample.

The sequence was obtained from a man aged 18 to 29 with glioma. Some clones in this sample may be carry-over from other donors' samples. The input for sequencing was peripheral blood mononuclear cells (PBMCs), taken from a glioma patient whose treatment included an IDH1 peptide vaccine. This chain joins TRBV18 to TRBJ2-7, with the D gene too uncertain to name. The CDR3 sequence is CASSPAETYEQYF. In nucleotides, the sequence is TGTGCCAGCTCACCAGCGGAAACCTACGAGCAGTACTTC.